A selection of T cell receptor beta chains follows, all from one sample in a study of a mutant IDH1 vaccine in newly diagnosed glioma. Here immunoSEQ multiplex PCR was the method, and the copy in TCRdb shows in-frame clones only, minus some. Here the sample spans tens of thousands of clones, less than 85% being singletons. These receptors lack a known antigen. Sequences were derived from PBMCs, sampled from a glioma patient whose treatment included an IDH1 peptide vaccine. The receptors were sampled from a woman aged 25 to 45 with glioma. Some clones in this sample may be carry-over from other donors' samples. The CDR3 runs from the conserved cysteine through the conserved F or W. D genes are given only for firm matches. Part of the rows lack a size; the others show once, few, many or a class for expanded clones.

J	D	V	size	CDR3	DNA
TRBJ2-1	TRBD1	TRBV19	-	CASSIGRGSYNEQFF	TGTGCCAGTAGTATCGGCAGGGGGTCCTACAATGAGCAGTTCTTC
TRBJ1-2	TRBD1	TRBV5-6	-	CASSFFGLGGQRGYTF	TGTGCCAGCAGCTTCTTTGGTCTGGGGGGACAGCGAGGCTACACCTTC
TRBJ2-3	TRBD1	TRBV6-5	-	CASSAGQGTSDTQYF	TGTGCCAGCAGTGCGGGACAGGGGACCTCAGATACGCAGTATTTT
TRBJ2-3	-	TRBV15	-	CATSRDRELPSTDTQYF	TGTGCCACCAGCAGAGACAGGGAACTCCCTAGCACAGATACGCAGTATTTT
TRBJ1-5	-	TRBV2	-	CASSDTAGSNQPQHF	TGTGCCAGCAGTGACACCGCCGGGAGCAATCAGCCCCAGCATTTT
TRBJ1-2	-	TRBV4-2	once	CASSQDPQGLYGYTF	TGTGCCAGCAGCCAAGATCCCCAGGGCCTCTATGGCTACACCTTC
TRBJ2-4	-	TRBV7-6	once	CASSLDVALAKNIQYF	TGTGCCAGCAGCTTAGACGTAGCTTTAGCCAAAAACATTCAGTACTTC
TRBJ1-1	-	TRBV10-2	-	CASSDPRQALTEAFF	TGCGCCAGCAGTGACCCTAGACAGGCTCTCACTGAAGCTTTCTTT
TRBJ1-1	-	TRBV7-9	once	CASSYTPETEAFF	TGTGCCAGCAGTTACACACCTGAAACTGAAGCTTTCTTT
TRBJ1-1	-	TRBV20-1	few	CSARLRTGAFF	TGCAGTGCTCGCCTCCGGACCGGGGCTTTCTTT
TRBJ1-5	TRBD1	TRBV29-1	-	CSATGGVGQPQHF	TGCAGCGCGACAGGGGGCGTCGGTCAGCCCCAGCATTTT
TRBJ1-6	-	TRBV2	-	CASRPRTSNSPLHF	TGTGCCAGCCGGCCCCGGACAAGCAATTCACCCCTCCACTTT
TRBJ1-2	-	TRBV5-4	-	CASSRQGTYGYTF	TGTGCCAGCAGCCGTCAGGGCACTTACGGCTACACCTTC
TRBJ2-7	-	TRBV5-4	-	CASSLGAGAYEQYF	TGTGCCAGCAGCTTAGGAGCAGGAGCCTACGAGCAGTACTTC
TRBJ1-1	-	TRBV7-2	few	CASSSDRGTEAFF	TGTGCCAGCAGTTCAGACCGGGGGACTGAAGCTTTCTTT
TRBJ2-1	TRBD2	TRBV29-1	-	CSVGTSGSYEQFF	TGCAGCGTGGGGACTAGCGGGAGCTATGAGCAGTTCTTC
TRBJ2-3	-	TRBV2	-	CASRRGGEDTQYF	TGTGCCAGCAGGAGGGGGGGGGAAGATACGCAGTATTTT
TRBJ2-1	TRBD2	TRBV7-2	-	CASSLAGLAVNEQFF	TGTGCCAGCAGCTTAGCGGGACTAGCGGTTAATGAGCAGTTCTTC
TRBJ2-5	TRBD1	TRBV6-6	-	CASIPLQGAWETQYF	TGTGCCAGCATCCCCCTCCAGGGGGCTTGGGAGACCCAGTACTTC
TRBJ1-2	-	TRBV13	-	CASSLGSGYRGYTF	TGTGCCAGCAGCTTAGGCTCAGGTTACCGGGGCTACACCTTC
TRBJ1-1	-	TRBV27	-	CASRGRGGNTEAFF	TGTGCCAGCAGGGGGAGGGGGGGGAACACTGAAGCTTTCTTT
TRBJ1-1	-	TRBV5-1	-	CASSRSRMGTEAFF	TGCGCCAGCAGCCGGAGCCGGATGGGTACTGAAGCTTTCTTT
TRBJ2-1	TRBD2	TRBV6-1	once	CAILTGTSAHNEQFF	TGTGCCATCCTTACCGGGACTAGCGCACACAATGAGCAGTTCTTC
TRBJ2-7	-	TRBV6-5	-	CASSPTTASYEQYF	TGTGCCAGCAGTCCTACGACAGCCTCCTACGAGCAGTACTTC
TRBJ2-5	-	TRBV11-2	-	CASTLRERGETQYF	TGTGCCAGCACACTAAGGGAGAGGGGAGAGACCCAGTACTTC
TRBJ1-1	TRBD1	TRBV6-1	-	CASSAGQGSIEAFF	TGTGCCAGCAGTGCGGGACAGGGATCCATTGAAGCTTTCTTT
TRBJ1-5	-	TRBV7-8	-	CASSLSTVSNQPQHF	TGTGCCAGCAGCTTAAGTACGGTTAGCAATCAGCCCCAGCATTTT
TRBJ1-5	-	TRBV19	-	CASSVTVYSNQPQHF	TGTGCCAGTAGTGTCACGGTGTATAGCAATCAGCCCCAGCATTTT
TRBJ1-5	TRBD1	TRBV19	-	CASSEQGPNQPQHF	TGTGCCAGTAGTGAACAGGGGCCGAATCAGCCCCAGCATTTT
TRBJ1-2	-	TRBV19	-	CASSIGTPRNYGYTF	TGTGCCAGTAGTATTGGGACTCCACGGAACTATGGCTACACCTTC
TRBJ1-2	-	TRBV28	-	CASSLGGAGDIYGYTF	TGTGCCAGCAGTTTGGGAGGGGCGGGGGACATCTATGGCTACACCTTC
TRBJ2-7	-	TRBV6-1	once	CASSELGTPYEQYF	TGTGCCAGCAGTGAATTAGGGACCCCCTACGAGCAGTACTTC
TRBJ2-2	-	TRBV6-5	-	CASSYDHTGELFF	TGTGCCAGCAGTTACGATCACACCGGGGAGCTGTTTTTT